The entry below gives a single TCR beta chain sequence along with its context. This sample was included in a study of T cell changes during pregnancy in multiple sclerosis. Here immunoSEQ multiplex PCR was the method, and the copy in TCRdb shows in-frame clones only, minus some. Of 25,000 to 35,000 clones in the sample, more than 75% were seen once. The V gene lost 0 bases and the J gene lost 0 bases, with 8 bases spanning the gap. In germline, CDR1 is LNHNV, CDR2 YYDKDF (reference sequence). This CDR3 contains 15 residues. The chain uses TRBV15 and TRBJ1-1; no clear D. The material sequenced was CD4+ T cells from peripheral blood mononuclear cells, taken in the second trimester of pregnancy. The receptor was derived from a female donor in good health, enrolled as a control in a pregnancy study. Here the CDR3 DNA reads TGTGCCACCAGCAGAGATCGGGTATTGAACACTGAAGCTTTCTTT. It is translated as CATSRDRVLNTEAFF. The complete variable domain, with remaining parts taken from reference TRBV15 and TRBJ1-1, reads DAMVIQNPRYQVTQFGKPVTLSCSQTLNHNVMYWYQQKSSQAPKLLFHYYDKDFNNEADTPDNFQSRRPNTSFCFLDIRSPGLGDTAMYLCATSRDRVLNTEAFFGQGTRLTVV.